The 5 T cell receptor beta chains reported below all come from one sample, sequenced in a study of T cell repertoires in cytomegalovirus infection. Each CDR3 protein is one row after TCRdb ran MiXCR on the reads. This sample has 490,000 or so distinct CDR3 sequences, with 10% to 12% found just once. What was sequenced was PBMCs. These receptors originate from a human donor in good health (CMV status not recorded). Some clones in this sample may be carry-over from other donors' samples.

This clonotype was found once. V and J are TRBV25-1 and TRBJ1-2; tentative D call: TRBD1 (6 bases). The germline V gene has CDR1 MGHDK and CDR2 SYGVNS. The CDR3 is 14 residues long. Trimming stripped 2 bases from V and 4 bases from J, with 11 bases between. Here the CDR3 reads CASSELQGPYGYTF. In DNA, the CDR3 is TGTGCCAGCAGTGAACTGCAGGGGCCCTATGGCTACACCTTC.

This clonotype occurred many times. V usage is TRBV7-9 and J usage is TRBJ2-6, with D perhaps given as TRBD1 or TRBD2 (5 bases each). V lost 3 bases to trimming and J lost 0 bases, with 15 bases between them. This CDR3 is 18 amino acids long. Germline-derived CDR1 and CDR2 are SEHNR and FQNEAQ (reference sequence). The CDR3 loop reads CASSFQEGQSSGANVLTF. The CDR3 DNA reads TGTGCCAGCAGCTTCCAAGAGGGGCAGAGCTCTGGGGCCAACGTCCTGACTTTC.

V gene TRBV28 combines with J gene TRBJ2-7, with a weak D call TRBD2 (6 bases). Between the trimmed V and J ends, which lost 2 bases and 3 bases, there was a span of 14 bases. Germline V lookup: CDR1 MDHEN, CDR2 SYDVKM. The CDR3 runs 15 residues. For the CDR3, the DNA is TGTGCCAGCAGTTTAATTGGGGGGTTGGTCTACGAGCAGTACTTC. This codes for CASSLIGGLVYEQYF.

This clonotype was seen a few times. CDR3 DNA sequence: TGCAGCGTTGAAGACCCCTTGATAGCGGGAGGTCCCTACAATGAGCAGTTCTTC. Amino acids: CSVEDPLIAGGPYNEQFF. The rearrangement links TRBV29-1 to TRBJ2-1, with 10 bases that match TRBD2. CDR1 SQVTM and CDR2 ANQGSEA come from the germline V gene. J lost 2 bases, V lost 0 bases, and 10 bases had no gene match. This CDR3 has 18 amino acids.

In its sample, this clonotype was seen many times. Sequence at one end of the junction differs from germline and may be a read error. V gene TRBV19 combines with J gene TRBJ1-1; a weak D match, TRBD1 (5 bases). CDR1 is LNHDA and CDR2 is SQIVND in the germline V gene (reference sequence). The CDR3 totals 17 residues. CDR3 bases: TGTGCCAGTAGGATAGAGGGGCTCACGAAGATGAACACTGAAGCTTTCTTT. This gives the protein CASRIEGLTKMNTEAFF.